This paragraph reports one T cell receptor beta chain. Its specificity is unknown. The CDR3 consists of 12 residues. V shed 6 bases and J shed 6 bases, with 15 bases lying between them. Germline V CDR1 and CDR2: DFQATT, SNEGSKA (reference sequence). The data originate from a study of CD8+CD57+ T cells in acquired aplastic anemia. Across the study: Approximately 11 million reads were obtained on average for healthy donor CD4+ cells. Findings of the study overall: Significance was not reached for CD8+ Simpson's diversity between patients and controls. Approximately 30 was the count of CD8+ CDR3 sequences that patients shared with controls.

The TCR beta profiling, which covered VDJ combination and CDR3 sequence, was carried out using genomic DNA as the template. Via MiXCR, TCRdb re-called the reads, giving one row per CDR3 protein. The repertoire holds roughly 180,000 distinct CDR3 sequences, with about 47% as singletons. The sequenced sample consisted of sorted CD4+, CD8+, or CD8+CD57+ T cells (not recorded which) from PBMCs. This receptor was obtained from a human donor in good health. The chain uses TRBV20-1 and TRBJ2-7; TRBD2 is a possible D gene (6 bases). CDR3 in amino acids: CSAPRLGGEQYF. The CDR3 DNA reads TGCAGTGCCCCGCGACTAGGTGGCGAGCAGTACTTC.